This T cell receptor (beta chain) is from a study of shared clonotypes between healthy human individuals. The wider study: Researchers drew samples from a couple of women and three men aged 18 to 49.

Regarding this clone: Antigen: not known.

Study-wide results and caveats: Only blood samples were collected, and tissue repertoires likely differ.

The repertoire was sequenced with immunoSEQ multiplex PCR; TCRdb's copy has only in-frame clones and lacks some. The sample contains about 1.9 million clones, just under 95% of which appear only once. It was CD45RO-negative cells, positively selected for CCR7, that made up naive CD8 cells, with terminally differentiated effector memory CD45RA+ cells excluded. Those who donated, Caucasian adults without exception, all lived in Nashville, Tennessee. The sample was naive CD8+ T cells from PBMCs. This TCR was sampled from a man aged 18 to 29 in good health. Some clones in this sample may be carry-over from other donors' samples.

The CDR3 DNA sequence: TGTGCCAGTAGTAACCCCGGACTAGCGGGTCAAGAGACCCAGTACTTC. Translated, it gives CASSNPGLAGQETQYF. The chain is built from TRBV19 and TRBJ2-5; 11 bases are a match to TRBD2. The germline CDR1 and CDR2 sequences are LNHDA and SQIVND (reference sequence). Germline trimming cut 4 bases from V and 2 bases from J; bases unmatched to any gene: 6. This CDR3 has 16 residues.